This record looks at one T cell receptor beta chain sequence and its context. Its antigen is not identified. This sample is drawn from a study of Ad26.COV2.S vaccination and SARS-CoV-2 variants. Study results and limitations: Spike-specific TCR breadth ran higher among vaccine recipients than placebo recipients.

Germline V CDR1 and CDR2: MNHNY, SVGAGI (reference sequence). Trimming stripped 5 bases from V and 4 bases from J, with 9 bases between. This CDR3 contains 12 residues. TCRdb's table, derived via immunoSEQ multiplex PCR, lists solely in-frame clones and lacks some. The sample has hundreds of thousands of clones; 75% to 90% are singletons. The sample's treatment: some 19 received Ad26.COV2.S at low or high dose, single or two shots; roughly five received placebo; per-sample allocation not given. Sampling was performed 63 days after the first vaccine or placebo injection. This receptor was identified in a person between 18 and 65 years old who received the Ad26.COV2.S COVID-19 vaccine or a placebo. Sequences were derived from peripheral blood, sampled in a trial of Ad26.COV2.S vaccine versus placebo. The genes are TRBV6-6 and TRBJ2-7; TRBD1 might be the D (6 bases). CDR3 protein: CASSTGSYEQYF. The CDR3, as DNA: TGTGCCAGCAGTACAGGGTCTTACGAGCAGTACTTC.